Listed here are 12 T cell receptor beta chains from one sample, sequenced in a study of monozygotic twins with inflammatory bowel disease. Using the 5' RACE reads, TCRdb records one entry per CDR3 protein without DNA. The sample totals more than 350,000 distinct CDR3 sequences. Sequencing was performed on blood. The receptors shown here come from a human donor with ulcerative colitis or Crohn's disease, or a healthy co-twin of an affected twin (not recorded which).

The V call is TRBV10-3, the J call TRBJ2-1; lacking DNA, the TRBD1 call made by TCRdb goes unchecked. Per the germline V gene, CDR1 is ENHRY and CDR2 is SYGVKD. This CDR3 has 14 residues. The CDR3 loop is CAISTGGSYNEQFF.

The rearrangement links TRBV5-1 to TRBJ2-7; TCRdb picks TRBD1, but there is no DNA to check that call. Germline values: CDR1 SGHRS, CDR2 YFSETQ. The CDR3 runs 13 residues. The CDR3 sequence: CASSPWTVYEQYF.

The genes are TRBV20-1 and TRBJ1-1; without DNA, the TCRdb call of TRBD1 cannot be checked. The CDR3 length is 15 residues. Germline values: CDR1 DFQATT, CDR2 SNEGSKA (reference sequence). This CDR3 is CSARAGRVGNTEAFF.

The rearrangement joins TRBV6-1 to TRBJ1-5. CDR3 length: 15 amino acids. CDR1 and CDR2 from the germline V gene are MNHNS and SASEGT. CDR3 loop: CASSGPTYSNQPQHF.

This rearrangement joins TRBV9 to TRBJ2-2; TCRdb names TRBD1, which stays unverified in the absence of DNA. Germline lookup yields CDR1 SGDLS and CDR2 YYNGEE. The CDR3 sequence is 14 residues long. CDR3 amino acids: CASTGGANTGELFF. The full variable domain, with the rest looked up from reference TRBV9 and TRBJ2-2, is DSGVTQTPKHLITATGQRVTLRCSPRSGDLSVYWYQQSLDQGLQFLIQYYNGEERAKGNILERFSAQQFPDLHSELNLSSLELGDSALYFCASTGGANTGELFFGEGSRLTVL.

The chain employs TRBV7-2 and TRBJ2-3; TCRdb's D gene call, TRBD2, goes unchecked for lack of DNA. The CDR3 sequence is 16 residues long. Looked up from germline, CDR1 is SGHTA and CDR2 is FQGNSA. The chain's CDR3 is CASSPLSGSLTDTQYF. Together with reference TRBV7-2 and TRBJ2-3, the CDR3 gives the full variable domain: GAGVSQSPSNKVTEKGKDVELRCDPISGHTALYWYRQSLGQGLEFLIYFQGNSAPDKSGLPSDRFSAERTGGSVSTLTIQRTQQEDSAVYLCASSPLSGSLTDTQYFGPGTRLTVL.

The chain is built from TRBV11-1 and TRBJ2-2; the D gene TCRdb calls, TRBD1, cannot be checked with no DNA. CDR3 size: 18 residues. The germline gives CDR1 SGHAT, CDR2 FQDESV (reference sequence). The CDR3 is CASSLPDSTGSSTGELFF. Full variable domain (missing parts from reference TRBV11-1 and TRBJ2-2): EAEVAQSPRYKITEKSQAVAFWCDPISGHATLYWYRQILGQGPELLVQFQDESVVDDSQLPKDRFSAERLKGVDSTLKIQPAELGDSAMYLCASSLPDSTGSSTGELFFGEGSRLTVL.

The gene calls are TRBV7-9 and TRBJ2-3; there is no DNA to check the TCRdb D call of TRBD1. Germline values: CDR1 SEHNR, CDR2 FQNEAQ (reference sequence). The CDR3 runs to 15 residues. The CDR3 loop reads CASSPWGSGTDTQYF.

This sequence joins TRBV20-1 and TRBJ2-7; the TCRdb D gene call, TRBD1, has no DNA to confirm it. The germline gives CDR1 DFQATT, CDR2 SNEGSKA (reference sequence). This CDR3 has 12 amino acids. The CDR3 protein is CSAREQGYEQYF.

This chain joins TRBV3-1 and TRBJ2-7; there is no DNA to check the TCRdb D call of TRBD2. Germline V gene data show CDR1 as LGHDT and CDR2 as YNNKEL (reference sequence). The CDR3 runs to 16 residues. CDR3 residues: CASSRAAGTTSGEQYF.

V and J are TRBV5-1 and TRBJ2-7; TCRdb lists TRBD2, though no DNA is available to test this call. Germline lookup yields CDR1 SGHRS and CDR2 YFSETQ. There are 15 residues in the CDR3. The CDR3 reads CASSTTSGVMHEQYF.

V usage is TRBV28 and J usage is TRBJ2-7; TCRdb calls TRBD1, which cannot be checked without DNA. Germline V gives CDR1 MDHEN, CDR2 SYDVKM. The CDR3 length is 15 residues. This CDR3 is CASSPPGRGAYEQYF.